This TCR beta chain is from a study of T-cell reconstitution after alpha-beta-depleted transplantation in children. For TCRbeta, the library was prepared with unique molecular identifiers. MiXCR, run by TCRdb on the PCR reads, gives a single entry per CDR3 protein. The data hold about 480,000 distinct CDR3 sequences, with around an eighth observed a single time. This CDR3 is built from 12 residues. Germline values: CDR1 MNHEY, CDR2 SMNVEV (reference sequence). The ends were cut back, 8 bases at V and 3 bases at J, with 11 bases in the middle. The receptor was derived from a human donor who donated a stem cell graft to a child with combined immunodeficiency. This specimen consisted of PBMCs from the stem cell graft donor, obtained from the stem cell graft. The chain carries TRBV27 and TRBJ2-7; D remains ambiguous. As DNA, the CDR3 is TGTGCCAGCCGAAAGAGAGGCTACGAGCAGTACTTC. This sequence encodes CASRKRGYEQYF.